The rows below give T cell receptor beta chains drawn from one sample of a study of response to subunit inactivated influenza vaccine. MiXCR, applied by TCRdb to the RT-PCR reads, yields one record per CDR3 protein. Here the sample spans a few hundred thousand distinct CDR3 sequences, 21% being singletons. Here the sequenced sample was PBMCs from blood, taken less than 22 months after vaccination. These receptors were taken from a man between 50 and 70 years old who received an inactivated influenza vaccine. Each CDR3 is given with its conserved first and last residue. Each record gives: CDR3 length, clone size, D gene, V gene, J gene, CDR3 protein, CDR3 DNA. D genes are given only for firm matches. Some rows have no size entry. The others give once, few or many, or a class for an expanded clone.

length: 14
size: few
D: -
V: TRBV6-1
J: TRBJ1-1
CDR3: CASSDQGRNTEAFF
DNA: TGTGCCAGCAGTGACCAGGGTAGAAACACTGAAGCTTTCTTT

length: 15
size: -
D: TRBD1
V: TRBV2
J: TRBJ1-5
CDR3: CASRTGQPDNQPQHF
DNA: TGTGCCAGCAGGACGGGACAGCCAGACAATCAGCCCCAGCATTTT

length: 14
size: few
D: -
V: TRBV28
J: TRBJ2-3
CDR3: CASSFREAADTQYF
DNA: TGTGCCAGCAGTTTTAGGGAGGCCGCAGATACGCAGTATTTT

length: 12
size: -
D: -
V: TRBV7-2
J: TRBJ2-7
CDR3: CASSLEVGEQYF
DNA: TGTGCCAGCAGCTTAGAGGTGGGCGAGCAGTACTTC

length: 16
size: few
D: -
V: TRBV6-5
J: TRBJ2-3
CDR3: CASRADGGLPSIPQYF
DNA: TGTGCCAGCAGGGCGGACGGGGGCCTCCCCTCGATACCGCAGTATTTT

length: 16
size: -
D: -
V: TRBV10-3
J: TRBJ1-2
CDR3: CAISESFTRANYGYTF
DNA: TGTGCCATCAGTGAGTCGTTCACGAGGGCTAACTATGGCTACACCTTC

length: 13
size: few
D: TRBD1
V: TRBV19
J: TRBJ2-7
CDR3: CASSLGQSNEQYF
DNA: TGTGCCAGTAGCCTGGGACAGAGTAACGAGCAGTACTTC

length: 15
size: -
D: -
V: TRBV4-3
J: TRBJ2-1
CDR3: CASSRDFYSNNEQFF
DNA: TGCGCCAGCAGCCGAGATTTTTACAGCAACAATGAGCAGTTCTTC

length: 15
size: few
D: -
V: TRBV20-1
J: TRBJ2-3
CDR3: CSASLGGSSTDTQYF
DNA: TGCAGTGCTAGTTTGGGCGGATCCAGCACAGATACGCAGTATTTT

length: 15
size: -
D: -
V: TRBV19
J: TRBJ1-5
CDR3: CASSITQWGNQPQHF
DNA: TGTGCCAGTAGTATCACACAGTGGGGCAATCAGCCCCAGCATTTT

length: 14
size: many
D: TRBD1
V: TRBV5-1
J: TRBJ1-6
CDR3: CASNTGAGNSPLHF
DNA: TGCGCCAGCAACACAGGGGCGGGGAATTCACCCCTCCACTTT

length: 15
size: few
D: TRBD2
V: TRBV27
J: TRBJ2-1
CDR3: CASSLFAGGRNEQFF
DNA: TGTGCCAGCAGTTTGTTCGCGGGAGGGCGCAATGAGCAGTTCTTC